This T cell receptor (beta chain) was observed in a study of naive and memory T cell subsets. The CDR3 length is 15 residues. Germline CDR1 MNHNS, CDR2 SASEGT. V was clipped by 6 bases and J by 4 bases, with 15 bases between them. A UMI-containing oligonucleotide was joined by 3' ligation to the TCR cDNA template. Ligated cDNA underwent four rounds of PCR with nested alpha and beta constant region primers and SP2. TCRdb processed the 5' RACE reads anew with MiXCR; each CDR3 protein has one entry. The sample consists of roughly 30,000 distinct CDR3 sequences, roughly 17% of them appearing once. The chain joins TRBV6-1 to TRBJ2-2; D may be TRBD1 (5 bases). The source of this sequence is a female donor in good health. CDR3 nucleotides: TGTGCCAGCAGATCACGACAGCGACGCACCGGGGAGCTGTTTTTT. Its protein is CASRSRQRRTGELFF.